These 18 T cell receptor beta chains came from one sample sequenced in a study of T-cell memory formation after mild COVID-19. TCRdb reanalysed the 5' RACE reads using MiXCR and keeps one entry per CDR3 protein. The sample holds over 450,000 distinct CDR3 sequences, roughly 20% seen once. Sequencing was performed on PBMCs or a T cell subset sorted from them (not recorded which). The origin of the receptors is an adult woman who had mild COVID-19 (a few samples of this study predate the infection). Cell type and time point are not known.

This chain joins TRBV5-8 and TRBJ2-3; 13 nucleotides agree with TRBD2. The germline V gene has CDR1 SGHTS and CDR2 YDEGEE. V shed 4 bases and J 5 bases; nucleotides not matched to a gene: 7. CDR3 length equals 16 residues. The CDR3 DNA reads as TGTGCCAGCAGCCCCGGACTAGCGGGAGAGCGAGATACGCAGTATTTT. Translated: CASSPGLAGERDTQYF.

This clonotype appeared a few times. The chain couples TRBV9 to TRBJ1-2; no clear D. Germline lookup yields CDR1 SGDLS and CDR2 YYNGEE. V lost 2 bases to trimming and J lost 8 bases, with 10 bases between them. The CDR3 totals 12 residues. DNA for the CDR3: TGTGCCAGCAGCGTTGGGGTTGGCGGCTACACCTTC. This translates into CASSVGVGGYTF.

This clonotype was seen a handful of times. The genes are TRBV20-1 and TRBJ2-6; D gene unclear. The CDR3 runs to 15 residues. Germline V gives CDR1 DFQATT, CDR2 SNEGSKA (reference sequence). V lost 6 bases and J lost 0, with 12 bases in between. CDR3 region: CSAPDRNSGANVLTF. Here the CDR3 DNA reads TGCAGTGCCCCGGACCGCAACTCTGGGGCCAACGTCCTGACTTTC.

This clonotype was seen a few times. This chain joins TRBV6-1 and TRBJ2-2, with D unclear. CDR3 length: 16 amino acids. Per germline, CDR1 MNHNS and CDR2 SASEGT. V lost 2 bases, J lost 6 bases, and 16 bases lay in between. The CDR3, as DNA: TGTGCCAGCAGTGAATTGGGTAGGATCCGGGCCGGGGAGCTGTTTTTT. This encodes CASSELGRIRAGELFF.

The V and J genes are TRBV7-9 and TRBJ2-1; tentatively, D is TRBD1 or TRBD2 (6 bases each). The CDR3 has 17 amino acids. V lost 5 bases and J lost 0, with 17 bases in between. Germline CDR1 and CDR2: SEHNR and FQNEAQ (reference sequence). For the CDR3, the DNA is TGTGCCAGCAGCCTCCCGTGGCGGGGACACTCCTACAATGAGCAGTTCTTC. Translating it yields CASSLPWRGHSYNEQFF.

The V call is TRBV6-6, the J call TRBJ2-6; maybe TRBD2 (5 bases). Germline lookup yields CDR1 MNHNY and CDR2 SVGAGI (reference sequence). V lost 3 bases and J 3 bases, leaving 9 bases between the germline ends. This CDR3 contains 15 residues. CDR3 sequence (DNA): TGTGCCAGCAGTTATCGGGGAGATGGGGCCAACGTCCTGACTTTC. Translation: CASSYRGDGANVLTF.

V usage is TRBV5-1 and J usage is TRBJ2-6; 7 positions match TRBD2. J was trimmed by 4 bases and V by 4 bases; bases with no gene match: 5. Per the germline V gene, CDR1 is SGHRS and CDR2 is YFSETQ. This CDR3 comprises 15 residues. The CDR3 region is CASSAGVSGANVLTF. The CDR3 nucleotides are TGCGCCAGCAGCGCGGGAGTCTCGGGGGCCAACGTCCTGACTTTC.

There are a few counts of this clonotype. This chain links TRBV12-5 with TRBJ1-1; D gene unclear. CDR1 is LGHNT and CDR2 is FRNRAP in the germline V gene. V shed 0 bases and J shed 4 bases, with 3 bases lying between them. There are 12 residues in the CDR3. Written as DNA, the CDR3 is TGTGCTAGTGGTTTGGTACCCACTGAAGCTTTCTTT. Translation: CASGLVPTEAFF.

In this sample, this clonotype turned up a few times. The chain recombines TRBV5-1 with TRBJ2-4, with TRBD2 identical over 7 bases. The V gene end was trimmed by 6 bases and the J gene end by 0 bases; junction bases not matched to a gene: 12. The germline CDR1 and CDR2 sequences are SGHRS and YFSETQ. This CDR3 has 17 amino acids. The CDR3 protein is CASTSDGTSVAKNIQYF. The CDR3 bases are TGCGCCAGCACCTCGGATGGAACTAGCGTAGCCAAAAACATTCAGTACTTC.

The V call is TRBV7-9, the J call TRBJ1-1, with D unclear. Trimming pared 5 bases from V and 4 bases from J, leaving 17 bases between. This CDR3 has 15 amino acids. The germline V gene has CDR1 SEHNR and CDR2 FQNEAQ (reference sequence). This CDR3 reads CASSLSSLLSTEAFF. For the CDR3, the DNA is TGTGCCAGCAGCCTAAGCTCACTCCTCAGCACTGAAGCTTTCTTT. The full variable domain, rest sourced from reference TRBV7-9 and TRBJ1-1, is DTGVSQNPRHKITKRGQNVTFRCDPISEHNRLYWYRQTLGQGPEFLTYFQNEAQLEKSRLLSDRFSAERPKGSFSTLEIQRTEQGDSAMYLCASSLSSLLSTEAFFGQGTRLTVV.

This clonotype was counted a few times. This chain links TRBV20-1 with TRBJ1-1; no clear D. This CDR3 is 11 amino acids long. V lost 4 bases to trimming and J lost 8 bases, with 11 bases between them. The germline V gene encodes CDR1 DFQATT and CDR2 SNEGSKA (reference sequence). The CDR3 is CSAIPSLEAFF. The CDR3, as DNA: TGCAGTGCTATCCCGAGCCTGGAAGCTTTCTTT.

This clonotype has just a few counts. The chain uses TRBV2 and TRBJ2-5, with no clear D. The CDR3 is made up of 14 amino acids. Trimming shortened V by 7 bases and J by 1 base, and 13 bases separated the two germline ends. Germline values: CDR1 SNHLY, CDR2 FYNNEI. The CDR3 region has the DNA TGTGCCAGCAAGCCCGATCAGCGCCAAGAGACCCAGTACTTC. Translation gives CASKPDQRQETQYF.

The gene calls are TRBV7-8 and TRBJ2-2; no clear D. Germline V lookup: CDR1 SGHVS, CDR2 FQNEAQ. Between the trimmed V and J ends, which lost 4 bases and 6 bases, there was a span of 6 bases. This CDR3 spans 12 amino acids. For the CDR3, the DNA is TGTGCCAGCAGCTCCCTAGCCGGGGAGCTGTTTTTT. Translation: CASSSLAGELFF.

This clonotype was observed a few times. The V gene is TRBV24-1, the J gene TRBJ1-5; TRBD1 agrees at 12 bases. V dropped 3 bases and J dropped 8; count of bases not matched to a gene: 10. Germline V gives CDR1 KGHDR, CDR2 SFDVKD. This CDR3 contains 17 residues. This chain's CDR3 is CATSDTGTGGKLKPQHF. The CDR3 coding sequence is TGTGCCACCAGTGATACCGGGACAGGGGGCAAGTTGAAGCCCCAGCATTTT.

The chain carries TRBV21-1 and TRBJ2-1; TRBD1 was called by the table and not checked on the DNA. TRBV21-1 is deemed a pseudogene. CDR3 size: 19 residues. CDR3 sequence reads: CASSKAGAEFLGVDNEQFF. In DNA, the CDR3 is TGTGCCAGCAGCAAAGCGGGGGCAGAGTTTCTTGGCGTAGACAATGAGCAGTTCTTC.

This clonotype showed up just a few times. V usage is TRBV12-3 or TRBV12-4 and J usage is TRBJ1-1, with TRBD1 as a possible D gene (5 bases). V was trimmed by 5 bases and J by 7 bases, leaving 17 bases between them. The CDR3 loop spans 14 amino acids. As DNA, the CDR3 is TGTGCCAGCAGTCTCCAGGGATCGCTTAGTGAAGCTTTCTTT. The encoded protein is CASSLQGSLSEAFF.

This clonotype was seen at least ten times. The chain carries TRBV7-3 and TRBJ1-1; a weak D match, TRBD1 (5 bases). CDR3 size: 14 residues. Per germline, CDR1 SGHTA and CDR2 FQGTGA. The V end was cut by 5 bases, the J end by 7 bases, with 17 bases between. The DNA of the CDR3 is TGTGCCAGCAGCCTAGGCCCCGGGACGATTGAAGCTTTCTTT. As protein: CASSLGPGTIEAFF.

In its sample, this clonotype was seen a few times. This chain uses TRBV6-2 or TRBV6-3 with TRBJ2-3, with D perhaps matching TRBD1 (6 bases). Per the germline V gene, CDR1 is MNHEY and CDR2 is SVGEGT. This CDR3 spans 16 amino acids. Trimming shortened V by 0 bases and J by 1 base, and 11 bases separated the two germline ends. This CDR3 is CASSYSGGAGTDTQYF. The CDR3 DNA sequence: TGTGCCAGCAGTTACTCTGGGGGCGCGGGCACAGATACGCAGTATTTT.